Detailed here is one T cell receptor beta chain. Measured with immunoSEQ multiplex PCR; TCRdb has only the in-frame clones, and not every one. The sample lists about 220,000 clones, approximately 83% occurring once. The data are from a study of blood T cell repertoires in COVID-19. Germline CDR1 reads SGHRS; CDR2 reads YFSETQ. The V segment lost 0 bases and the J segment 3 bases; nucleotides outside the gene matches: 10. The CDR3 sequence is 18 residues long. This receptor was identified in a woman aged 55-69 years who had recovered from COVID-19. The chain employs TRBV5-1 and TRBJ2-2; 8 bases are shared with TRBD2. Sequencing was done on a sample of PBMCs or T cells enriched from blood (not recorded which). The CDR3 DNA reads as TGCGCCAGCAGCTTGGCCGGGGGAGCGGGGGCGCACACCGGGGAGCTGTTTTTT. Residues: CASSLAGGAGAHTGELFF.